These 31 T cell receptor beta chains were all obtained from the same sample, sequenced in a study of OX40 agonist ivuxolimab in advanced cancers. TCRdb's table, derived via immunoSEQ multiplex PCR, lists solely in-frame clones and lacks some. The repertoire holds approximately 82,000 clones, with roughly 92% as singletons. This sample comprised CD4+ or CD8+ T cells sorted from blood, obtained in a trial of the OX40 agonist ivuxolimab. These TCRs come from an adult with an advanced solid tumor such as melanoma, head and neck, liver or kidney cancer.

The sample holds a few counts of this clone. The chain joins TRBV30 to TRBJ1-1, with D perhaps TRBD1 (6 bases). V lost 2 bases to trimming and J lost 3 bases, with 10 bases between them. Germline V lookup: CDR1 GTSNPN, CDR2 SVGIG (reference sequence). CDR3 size: 13 residues. The CDR3 region has the DNA TGTGCCTGGAGTAGGGGGGGGGACACTGAAGCTTTCTTT. It is translated as CAWSRGGDTEAFF.

The chain links TRBV7-2 to TRBJ2-7; D is unresolved. The germline V gene encodes CDR1 SGHTA and CDR2 FQGNSA. This CDR3 is 11 amino acids long. Trimming left V 0 bases short and J 6 bases short, with 3 bases between. CDR3 nucleotide sequence: TGTGCCAGCAGCTTAGCCCCCGAGCAGTACTTC. Encoded protein: CASSLAPEQYF.

The chain couples TRBV19 to TRBJ1-2; D is possibly TRBD1 (5 bases). Germline V gene lookup returns CDR1 LNHDA and CDR2 SQIVND (reference sequence). The germline V and J ends were trimmed by 7 bases and 2 bases, with 11 bases remaining between them. The CDR3 is 13 amino acids. The CDR3: CASTLGENYGYTF. The CDR3, as DNA: TGTGCCAGTACCCTAGGGGAGAACTATGGCTACACCTTC. The variable domain in full, completed from reference TRBV19 and TRBJ1-2, reads DGGITQSPKYLFRKEGQNVTLSCEQNLNHDAMYWYRQDPGQGLRLIYYSQIVNDFQKGDIAEGYSVSREKKESFPLTVTSAQKNPTAFYLCASTLGENYGYTFGSGTRLTVV.

V gene TRBV30 combines with J gene TRBJ2-7; no clear D gene. The CDR3 is 10 amino acids. From germline, CDR1 is GTSNPN and CDR2 SVGIG (reference sequence). Trimming took 5 bases from V and 1 from J, leaving 3 bases between them. CDR3 DNA sequence: TGTGCCTGGGGGTCCTACGAGCAGTACTTC. This translates into CAWGSYEQYF. The full variable domain, completed using reference TRBV30 and TRBJ2-7, is SQTIHQWPATLVQPVGSPLSLECTVEGTSNPNLYWYRQAAGRGLQLLFYSVGIGQISSEVPQNLSASRPQDRQFILSSKKLLLSDSGFYLCAWGSYEQYFGPGTRLTVT.

This clone was seen a single time. The chain carries TRBV19 and TRBJ1-2; maybe TRBD1 (5 bases). CDR3 size: 12 residues. The ends were cut back, 5 bases at V and 4 bases at J, with 8 bases in the middle. Germline V gene sequence: CDR1 LNHDA, CDR2 SQIVND (reference sequence). CDR3 sequence: CASSPGAYGYTF. CDR3 nucleotides: TGTGCCAGTAGTCCTGGGGCCTATGGCTACACCTTC. Based on the CDR3 plus reference TRBV19 and TRBJ1-2, the full variable domain is DGGITQSPKYLFRKEGQNVTLSCEQNLNHDAMYWYRQDPGQGLRLIYYSQIVNDFQKGDIAEGYSVSREKKESFPLTVTSAQKNPTAFYLCASSPGAYGYTFGSGTRLTVV.

The rearrangement links TRBV14 to TRBJ2-5, with D possibly matching TRBD1 (5 bases). The CDR3 totals 16 residues. Trimming cost V 0 bases and J 1 base, with 12 bases left between them. Germline CDR1 SGHDN, CDR2 FVKESK. The CDR3 loop is CASSQDRVRAQETQYF. The CDR3 nucleotides read TGTGCCAGCAGCCAAGATAGGGTCAGGGCCCAAGAGACCCAGTACTTC.

The chain uses TRBV7-3 and TRBJ2-5; the D is unclear. CDR3 length equals 13 residues. V was trimmed by 1 base and J by 5 bases, leaving 8 bases between them. Germline values: CDR1 SGHTA, CDR2 FQGTGA. The CDR3 DNA sequence: TGTGCCAGCAGCTTAAGCCCCCACGAGACCCAGTACTTC. It codes for CASSLSPHETQYF. The whole variable domain, filled in from reference TRBV7-3 and TRBJ2-5, reads GAGVSQTPSNKVTEKGKYVELRCDPISGHTALYWYRQSLGQGPEFLIYFQGTGAADDSGLPNDRFFAVRPEGSVSTLKIQRTERGDSAVYLCASSLSPHETQYFGPGTRLLVL.

The V call is TRBV27, the J call TRBJ1-2, with 8 bases identical to TRBD1. J was trimmed by 7 bases and V by 5 bases; bases with no gene match: 15. The CDR3 has 16 amino acids. Germline V gene lookup returns CDR1 MNHEY and CDR2 SMNVEV (reference sequence). DNA for the CDR3: TGTGCCAGCAGTCCACATGAAGGGACAGGTACCCTTGGCTACACCTTC. This sequence encodes CASSPHEGTGTLGYTF.

The rearrangement uses TRBV5-1 and TRBJ1-2; D remains ambiguous. V lost 3 bases, J lost 2 bases, and 11 bases lay in between. Per germline, CDR1 SGHRS and CDR2 YFSETQ. The CDR3 is made up of 14 amino acids. The CDR3 here is CASSSPPGNYGYTF. The CDR3 region has the DNA TGCGCCAGCAGCTCCCCCCCAGGAAACTATGGCTACACCTTC.

The chain carries TRBV5-1 and TRBJ2-1, with TRBD2 matching 8 bases. The length of the CDR3 is 13 residues. CDR1 and CDR2 from the germline V gene are SGHRS and YFSETQ. The V segment lost 4 bases and the J segment 9 bases; nucleotides outside the gene matches: 6. This CDR3 is CASSPGTRGEQFF. The CDR3 coding sequence is TGCGCCAGCAGCCCCGGGACTAGGGGTGAGCAGTTCTTC.

To note about this clone: Other DNA variants within this sample encode the same CDR3. The chain carries TRBV29-1 and TRBJ1-2; D unresolved. Germline CDR1 SQVTM, CDR2 ANQGSEA. The CDR3 is made up of 11 amino acids. V gave up 1 base and J gave up 2 bases, with 2 bases separating them. DNA of the CDR3: TGCAGCGTTGAAGGGAACTATGGCTACACCTTC. Residues: CSVEGNYGYTF.

The J gene is TRBJ1-3, the V gene TRBV9; D ambiguous. Germline V gene data show CDR1 as SGDLS and CDR2 as YYNGEE. Trimming stripped 0 bases from V and 2 bases from J, with 12 bases between. The CDR3 loop spans 16 amino acids. The CDR3 DNA follows: TGTGCCAGCAGCGTAGATCTGTTACTGGCTGGAAACACCATATATTTT. Residues: CASSVDLLLAGNTIYF.

In this sample, this clone turned up once. CDR3 nucleotide sequence: TGTGCCTGGATCTCATGGTCAGGGGGCCATGAAGCTTTCTTT. Protein product: CAWISWSGGHEAFF. The chain recombines TRBV30 with TRBJ1-1; 8 bases line up with TRBD1. This CDR3 comprises 14 residues. The germline CDR1 and CDR2 sequences are GTSNPN and SVGIG (reference sequence). V lost 4 bases to trimming and J lost 7 bases; unmatched junction nucleotides: 11.

In its sample, this clone was seen once. The chain has TRBV2 and TRBJ1-1; D remains ambiguous. V was cut by 2 bases and J by 0 bases, with 13 bases left in between. Germline V gene lookup returns CDR1 SNHLY and CDR2 FYNNEI. The CDR3 sequence is 16 residues long. CDR3 sequence reads: CASSESRTTMNTEAFF. CDR3 nucleotide sequence: TGTGCCAGCAGTGAATCCAGGACGACAATGAACACTGAAGCTTTCTTT.

In this sample, this clone turned up once. This chain uses TRBV11-2 with TRBJ2-1; the D call may be TRBD1 or TRBD2 (5 bases each). The V gene lost 5 bases and the J gene lost 4 bases, with 15 bases spanning the gap. The CDR3 covers 15 residues. The germline V gene encodes CDR1 SGHAT and CDR2 FQNNGV. CDR3 DNA: TGTGCCAGCAGCCGGTGGGGGTCGACGTACAATGAGCAGTTCTTC. It specifies CASSRWGSTYNEQFF.

The chain recombines TRBV5-1 with TRBJ2-3; 10 bases align to TRBD2. CDR3 length: 16 residues. Per the germline V gene, CDR1 is SGHRS and CDR2 is YFSETQ. With V trimmed by 0 bases and J by 1 base, 2 bases remained unmatched. The CDR3 DNA reads TGCGCCAGCAGCTTGGGTACTAGCGGGGGCACAGATACGCAGTATTTT. Amino acids: CASSLGTSGGTDTQYF.

The V gene is TRBV28, the J gene TRBJ2-1; no clear D gene. Germline CDR1 MDHEN, CDR2 SYDVKM. This CDR3 region has 13 residues. Trimming pared 2 bases from V and 9 bases from J, leaving 11 bases between. The CDR3 nucleotides read TGTGCCAGCAGTTTAGTCTTGCCCCCTGAGCAGTTCTTC. Translated, it gives CASSLVLPPEQFF.

The chain employs TRBV9 and TRBJ1-5; D unresolved. CDR1 and CDR2 (germline): SGDLS, YYNGEE. CDR3 length equals 13 residues. Trimming removed 4 bases from V and 4 bases from J, with 9 bases in between. CDR3 DNA: TGTGCCAGCAGCCCTGACGGTAATCAGCCCCAGCATTTT. Its translation is CASSPDGNQPQHF.

This chain uses TRBV7-9 with TRBJ1-5, with unresolved D. The V end was cut by 4 bases, the J end by 7 bases, with 8 bases between. This CDR3 has 12 amino acids. Germline assignment: CDR1 SEHNR and CDR2 FQNEAQ (reference sequence). The CDR3 region is CASSWGVQPQHF. The CDR3, as DNA: TGTGCCAGCAGCTGGGGAGTGCAGCCCCAGCATTTT.

This clone has a single count. The chain combines TRBV25-1 with TRBJ1-2; TRBD1 is a possible D gene (5 bases). CDR1 and CDR2 from the germline V gene are MGHDK and SYGVNS. V gave up 5 bases and J gave up 2 bases, with 15 bases separating them. This CDR3 region has 15 residues. CDR3 nucleotide sequence: TGTGCCAGCAGTCCTACATATGGGGCCAACTATGGCTACACCTTC. It specifies CASSPTYGANYGYTF.

This clone appeared once. The chain joins TRBV5-1 to TRBJ1-1, with D tentatively TRBD1 (6 bases). The CDR3 sequence is 14 residues long. Germline V gives CDR1 SGHRS, CDR2 YFSETQ. V lost 4 bases and J lost 10, with 20 bases in between. CDR3 protein: CASSDTGHSTGAFF. DNA for the CDR3: TGCGCCAGCAGCGACACGGGACACTCGACGGGAGCTTTCTTT.

V usage is TRBV7-3 and J usage is TRBJ1-3; no firm D call. The CDR3 length is 16 residues. V lost 6 bases to trimming and J lost 0 bases, with 15 bases between them. Per germline, CDR1 SGHTA and CDR2 FQGTGA. CDR3 in DNA: TGTGCCAGCAGTCCCAGCCCGGCAAACTCTGGAAACACCATATATTTT. Protein product: CASSPSPANSGNTIYF.

About this clone itself: The junction departs from germline at one end; a sequencing error may be responsible. The genes are TRBV7-7 and TRBJ2-1; D is undetermined. Germline CDR1 SSHAT, CDR2 FNYEAQ (reference sequence). The CDR3 runs 14 residues. CDR3: CASSLDLRSNEQFF. The CDR3 DNA follows: TGTGCTAGCAGCTTAGATCTACGGTCCAATGAGCAGTTCTTC.

The V and J genes are TRBV5-8 and TRBJ2-3; 12 nucleotides agree with TRBD2. The germline CDR1 and CDR2 sequences are SGHTS and YDEGEE. The CDR3 spans 20 residues. V lost 7 bases to trimming and J lost 0 bases; unmatched junction nucleotides: 18. This CDR3 reads CASPASYPSGGVTSTDTQYF. The CDR3 nucleotides read TGTGCCAGCCCAGCTTCGTATCCTAGCGGGGGGGTCACTAGCACAGATACGCAGTATTTT.

A few counts support this clone. The chain uses TRBV7-9 and TRBJ1-1, with D perhaps TRBD1 (5 bases). The CDR3 totals 15 residues. The V and J ends lost 1 base and 1 base respectively, with 10 bases between them. The V gene's germline CDR1 is SEHNR and CDR2 FQNEAQ (reference sequence). The CDR3 region is CASSLVSGPNTEAFF. DNA of the CDR3: TGTGCCAGCAGCTTAGTATCAGGGCCGAACACTGAAGCTTTCTTT.

This chain links TRBV27 with TRBJ2-2, with D maybe TRBD2 (5 bases). V lost 7 bases and J 6 bases, leaving 24 bases between the germline ends. The CDR3 runs 17 residues. From germline, CDR1 is MNHEY and CDR2 SMNVEV (reference sequence). In nucleotides, the CDR3 is TGTGCCAGCACCACACCCCGGGGAGATAAGATCGCCGGGGAGCTGTTTTTT. Its protein is CASTTPRGDKIAGELFF.

This chain links TRBV6-1 with TRBJ2-7; TRBD2 matches at 7 bases. V dropped 3 bases and J dropped 0; count of bases not matched to a gene: 2. The germline V gene has CDR1 MNHNS and CDR2 SASEGT. The CDR3 has 14 amino acids. CDR3 sequence: CASSEAGVSYEQYF. Here the CDR3 DNA reads TGTGCCAGCAGTGAGGCGGGAGTCTCCTACGAGCAGTACTTC.

CDR3 in amino acids: CAITQSGGGEDTQYF. CDR3 sequence (DNA): TGTGCCATCACCCAGAGCGGGGGCGGGGAAGATACGCAGTATTTT. V gene TRBV10-3 combines with J gene TRBJ2-3; 8 bases fit TRBD2. Per the germline V gene, CDR1 is ENHRY and CDR2 is SYGVKD. V lost 7 bases and J lost 5; bases outside the gene matches: 11. This CDR3 has 15 amino acids.

This clone is a singleton in its sample. The J gene is TRBJ2-7, the V gene TRBV10-3; no clear D gene. The germline V and J ends were trimmed by 6 bases and 0 bases, with 12 bases remaining between them. The CDR3 is 14 residues long. Germline assignment: CDR1 ENHRY and CDR2 SYGVKD. The CDR3 is CAIRNSANSYEQYF. CDR3 DNA: TGTGCCATCAGGAACAGCGCCAACTCCTACGAGCAGTACTTC.

The chain recombines TRBV6-5 with TRBJ1-1, with D unclear. V shed 4 bases and J shed 2 bases, with 14 bases lying between them. CDR3 length: 15 residues. Germline V lookup: CDR1 MNHEY, CDR2 SVGAGI. CDR3 nucleotide sequence: TGTGCCAGCAGTTTGGGTTCGGCTCCCAACACTGAAGCTTTCTTT. Its protein is CASSLGSAPNTEAFF.

V gene TRBV4-1 combines with J gene TRBJ2-2, with 8 bases fitting TRBD2. The CDR3 sequence is 16 residues long. J gave up 4 bases and V 1 base, and 5 bases lay outside the gene matches. From germline, CDR1 is MGHRA and CDR2 YSYEKL. CDR3: CASSQVREGGTGELFF. CDR3 coding DNA: TGCGCCAGCAGCCAAGTTCGGGAGGGCGGCACCGGGGAGCTGTTTTTT.